This TCR beta chain was obtained from a study of blood T cells in healthy people across ages. Primers used in a second PCR of roughly 7 to 12 cycles were a sample-barcoded 5' primer and a J-beta primer mix. One entry per CDR3 protein, called by TCRdb with MiXCR from the 5' RACE reads. Seen here are about 800,000 distinct CDR3 sequences, 20% to 30% observed once, and the top ten hold 3.7%. Trimming took 8 bases from V and 4 from J, leaving 11 bases between them. The CDR3 contains 12 residues. Germline assignment: CDR1 SEHNR and CDR2 FQNEAQ (reference sequence). In addition, the sample was reused for a study of T cells of mothers and their children. That source adds: Donation came from a few healthy Caucasian mothers together with their six children. Both sample barcodes and 2-4 random nucleotides came from the M1S primer of the second PCR.

This chain uses TRBV7-9 with TRBJ1-2; D possibly corresponds to TRBD1 (5 bases). Sequencing was carried out using blood. The receptor comes from a boy younger than 18 in good health. The CDR3 protein is CASAGQGYGYTF. The DNA for the CDR3 is TGTGCCAGCGCGGGGCAGGGCTATGGCTACACCTTC.